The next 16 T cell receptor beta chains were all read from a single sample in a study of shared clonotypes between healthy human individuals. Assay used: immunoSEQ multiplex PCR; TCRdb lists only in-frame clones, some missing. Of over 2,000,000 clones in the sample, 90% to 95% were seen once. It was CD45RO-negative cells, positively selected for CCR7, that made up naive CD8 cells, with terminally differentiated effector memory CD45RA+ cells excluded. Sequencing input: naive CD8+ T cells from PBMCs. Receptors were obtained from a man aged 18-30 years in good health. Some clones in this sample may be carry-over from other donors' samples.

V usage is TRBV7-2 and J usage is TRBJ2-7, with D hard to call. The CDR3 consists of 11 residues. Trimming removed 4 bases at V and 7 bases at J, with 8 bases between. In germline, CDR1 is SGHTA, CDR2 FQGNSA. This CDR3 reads CASSSVSEQYF. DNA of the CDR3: TGTGCCAGCAGCTCGGTATCGGAGCAGTACTTC.

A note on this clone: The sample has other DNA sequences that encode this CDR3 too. CDR3: CAWRGGYGYTF. The CDR3 bases are TGTGCCTGGAGGGGCGGCTATGGCTACACCTTC. The chain has TRBV30 and TRBJ1-2; D is unresolved. This CDR3 has 11 residues. Trimming shortened V by 3 bases and J by 4 bases, and 6 bases separated the two germline ends. The germline CDR1 and CDR2 sequences are GTSNPN and SVGIG (reference sequence).

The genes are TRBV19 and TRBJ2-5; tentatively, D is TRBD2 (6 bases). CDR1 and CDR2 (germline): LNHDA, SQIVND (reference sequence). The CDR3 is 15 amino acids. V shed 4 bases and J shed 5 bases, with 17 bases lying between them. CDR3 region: CASSTSGLLWETQYF. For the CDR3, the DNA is TGTGCCAGTAGTACCTCGGGACTCCTTTGGGAGACCCAGTACTTC.

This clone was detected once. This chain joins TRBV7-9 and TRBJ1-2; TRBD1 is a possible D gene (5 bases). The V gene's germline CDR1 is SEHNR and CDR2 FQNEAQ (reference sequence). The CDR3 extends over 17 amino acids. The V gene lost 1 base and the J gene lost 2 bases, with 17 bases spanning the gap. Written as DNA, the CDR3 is TGTGCCAGCAGCTTAGATTTTGTGGACAACCGCAACTATGGCTACACCTTC. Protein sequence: CASSLDFVDNRNYGYTF.

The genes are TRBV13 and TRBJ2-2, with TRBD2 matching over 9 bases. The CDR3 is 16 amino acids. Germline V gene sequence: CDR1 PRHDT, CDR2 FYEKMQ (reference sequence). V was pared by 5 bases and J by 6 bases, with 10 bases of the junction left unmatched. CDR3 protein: CASSKPGTSMSGELFF. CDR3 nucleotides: TGTGCCAGCAGCAAACCCGGGACTAGCATGTCCGGGGAGCTGTTTTTT.

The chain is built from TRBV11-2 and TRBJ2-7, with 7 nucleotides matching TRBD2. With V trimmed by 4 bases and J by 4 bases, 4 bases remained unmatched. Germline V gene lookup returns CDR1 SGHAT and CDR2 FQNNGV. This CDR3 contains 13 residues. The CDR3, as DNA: TGTGCCAGCAGCTGGACTAGTGATTACGAGCAGTACTTC. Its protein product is CASSWTSDYEQYF.

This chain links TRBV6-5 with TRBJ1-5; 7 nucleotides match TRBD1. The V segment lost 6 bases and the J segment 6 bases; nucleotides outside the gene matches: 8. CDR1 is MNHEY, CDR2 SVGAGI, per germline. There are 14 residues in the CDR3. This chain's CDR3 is CASRVGTDIQPQHF. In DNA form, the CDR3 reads TGTGCCAGCAGAGTCGGGACAGACATTCAGCCCCAGCATTTT.

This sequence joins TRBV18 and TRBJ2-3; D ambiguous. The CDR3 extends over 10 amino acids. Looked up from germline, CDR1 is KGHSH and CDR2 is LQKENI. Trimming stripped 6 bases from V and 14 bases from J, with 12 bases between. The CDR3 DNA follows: TGTGCCAGCTCGGGGTCTATTTGGTATTTT. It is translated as CASSGSIWYF.

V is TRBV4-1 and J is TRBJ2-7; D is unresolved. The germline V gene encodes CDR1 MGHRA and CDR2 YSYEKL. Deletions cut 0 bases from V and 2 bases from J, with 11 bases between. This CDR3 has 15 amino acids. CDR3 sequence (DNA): TGCGCCAGCAGCCAAGAAGCAACCCCCCCCTACGAGCAGTACTTC. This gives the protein CASSQEATPPYEQYF.

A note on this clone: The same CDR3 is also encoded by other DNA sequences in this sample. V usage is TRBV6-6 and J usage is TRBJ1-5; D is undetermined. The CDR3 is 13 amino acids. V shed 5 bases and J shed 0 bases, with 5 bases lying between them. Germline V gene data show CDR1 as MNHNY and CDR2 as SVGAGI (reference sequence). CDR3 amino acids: CASSVYSNQPQHF. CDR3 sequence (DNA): TGTGCCAGCAGTGTGTATAGCAATCAGCCCCAGCATTTT.

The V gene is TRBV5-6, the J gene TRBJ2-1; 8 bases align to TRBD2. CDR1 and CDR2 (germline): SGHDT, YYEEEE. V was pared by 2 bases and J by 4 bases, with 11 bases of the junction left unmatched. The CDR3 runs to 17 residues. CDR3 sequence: CASSLASGLGGYNEQFF. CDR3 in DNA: TGTGCCAGCAGCTTAGCATCGGGACTAGGAGGGTACAATGAGCAGTTCTTC.

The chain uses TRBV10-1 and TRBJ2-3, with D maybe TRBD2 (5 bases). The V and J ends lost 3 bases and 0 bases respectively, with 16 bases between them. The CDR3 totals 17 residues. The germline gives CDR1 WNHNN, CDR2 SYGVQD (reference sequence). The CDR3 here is CASSDPGLATSTDTQYF. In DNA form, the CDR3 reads TGCGCCAGCAGTGACCCAGGACTCGCCACTAGCACAGATACGCAGTATTTT.

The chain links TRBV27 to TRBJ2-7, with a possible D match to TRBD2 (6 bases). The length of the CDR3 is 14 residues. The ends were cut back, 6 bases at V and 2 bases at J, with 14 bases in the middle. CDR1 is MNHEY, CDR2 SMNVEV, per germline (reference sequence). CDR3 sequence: CASRKRETAYEQYF. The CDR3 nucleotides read TGTGCCAGCAGGAAACGGGAGACCGCCTACGAGCAGTACTTC.

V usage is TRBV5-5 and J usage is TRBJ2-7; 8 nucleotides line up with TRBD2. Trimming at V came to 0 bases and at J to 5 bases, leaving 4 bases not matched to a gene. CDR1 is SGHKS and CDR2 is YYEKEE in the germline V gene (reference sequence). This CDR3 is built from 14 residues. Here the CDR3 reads CASSLDGRAHEQYF. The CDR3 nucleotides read TGTGCCAGCAGCTTGGACGGGAGGGCACACGAGCAGTACTTC.

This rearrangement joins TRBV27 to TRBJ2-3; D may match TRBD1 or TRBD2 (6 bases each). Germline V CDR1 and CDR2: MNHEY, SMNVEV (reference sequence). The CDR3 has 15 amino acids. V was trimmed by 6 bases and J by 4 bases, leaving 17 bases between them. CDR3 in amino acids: CASSLEGGPPDTQYF. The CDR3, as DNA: TGTGCCAGCAGCCTCGAGGGGGGCCCCCCAGATACGCAGTATTTT.

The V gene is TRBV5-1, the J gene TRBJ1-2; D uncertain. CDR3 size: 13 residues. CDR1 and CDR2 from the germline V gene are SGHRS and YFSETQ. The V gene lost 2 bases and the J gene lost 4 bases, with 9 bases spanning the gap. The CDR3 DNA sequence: TGCGCCAGCAGCTTCGGGGTAGCCTATGGCTACACCTTC. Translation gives CASSFGVAYGYTF.